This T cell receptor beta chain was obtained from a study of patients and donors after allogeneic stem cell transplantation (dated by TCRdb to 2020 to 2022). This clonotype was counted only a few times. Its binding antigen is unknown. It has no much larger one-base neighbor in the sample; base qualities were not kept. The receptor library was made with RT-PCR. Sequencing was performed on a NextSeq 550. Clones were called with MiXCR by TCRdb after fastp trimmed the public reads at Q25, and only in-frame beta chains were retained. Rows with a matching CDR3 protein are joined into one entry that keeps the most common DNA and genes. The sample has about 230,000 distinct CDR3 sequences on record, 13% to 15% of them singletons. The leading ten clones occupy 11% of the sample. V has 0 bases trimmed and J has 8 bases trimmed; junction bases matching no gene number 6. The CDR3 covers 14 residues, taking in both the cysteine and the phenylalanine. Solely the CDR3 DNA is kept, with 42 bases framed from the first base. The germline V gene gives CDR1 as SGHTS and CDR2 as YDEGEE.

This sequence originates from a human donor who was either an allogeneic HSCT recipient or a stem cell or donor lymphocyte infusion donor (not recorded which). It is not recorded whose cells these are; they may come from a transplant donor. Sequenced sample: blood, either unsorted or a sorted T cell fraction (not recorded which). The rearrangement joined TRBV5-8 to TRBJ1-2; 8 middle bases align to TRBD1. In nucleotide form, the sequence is TGTGCCAGCAGCTTGGGAGTCAGGGGGCAAGGCTACACCTTC. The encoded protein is CASSLGVRGQGYTF.